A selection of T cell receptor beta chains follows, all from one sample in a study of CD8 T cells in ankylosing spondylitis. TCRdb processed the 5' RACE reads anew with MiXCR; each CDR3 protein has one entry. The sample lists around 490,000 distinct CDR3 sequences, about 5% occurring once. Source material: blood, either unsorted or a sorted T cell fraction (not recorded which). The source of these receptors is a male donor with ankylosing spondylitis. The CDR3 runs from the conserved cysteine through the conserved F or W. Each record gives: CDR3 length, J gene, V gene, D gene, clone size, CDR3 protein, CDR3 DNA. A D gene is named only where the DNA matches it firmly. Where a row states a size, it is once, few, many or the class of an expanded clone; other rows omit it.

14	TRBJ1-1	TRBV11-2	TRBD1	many	CASSWDRDGTEAFF	TGTGCCAGCAGCTGGGACAGGGATGGCACTGAAGCTTTCTTT
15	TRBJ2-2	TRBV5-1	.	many	CASSSRGAGTGELFF	TGCGCCAGCAGCTCTCGCGGGGCTGGCACCGGGGAGCTGTTTTTT
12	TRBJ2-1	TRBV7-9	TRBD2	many	CASSAAGLEEFF	TGTGCCAGCAGCGCCGCGGGACTAGAAGAGTTCTTC
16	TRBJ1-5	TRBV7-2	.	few	CASSLVGGLLGQPQHF	TGTGCCAGCAGCTTAGTGGGGGGCCTTCTGGGGCAGCCCCAGCATTTT
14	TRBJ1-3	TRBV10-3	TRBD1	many	CAISTGAAGNTIYF	TGTGCCATCAGTACAGGGGCGGCTGGAAACACCATATATTTT
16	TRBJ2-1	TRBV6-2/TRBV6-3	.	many	CASRRGGLSSYNEQFF	TGTGCCAGCAGAAGAGGCGGCCTCAGCTCCTACAATGAGCAGTTCTTC
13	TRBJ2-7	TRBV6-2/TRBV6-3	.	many	CASRQDTVYEQYF	TGTGCCAGCAGGCAGGACACGGTATACGAGCAGTACTTC
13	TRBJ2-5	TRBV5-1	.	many	CASVGAGQETQYF	TGCGCCAGCGTAGGGGCAGGTCAAGAGACCCAGTACTTC
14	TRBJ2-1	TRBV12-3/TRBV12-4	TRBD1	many	CADSGTGPKGEQFF	TGTGCCGACTCCGGGACAGGGCCCAAGGGTGAGCAGTTCTTC
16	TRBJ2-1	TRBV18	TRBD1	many	CASSPPMGTGVNEQFF	TGTGCCAGCTCACCACCGATGGGGACAGGGGTCAATGAGCAGTTCTTC
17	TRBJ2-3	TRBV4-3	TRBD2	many	CASSQVPGTSVTDTQYF	TGCGCCAGCAGCCAAGTCCCCGGGACTAGTGTCACAGATACGCAGTATTTT
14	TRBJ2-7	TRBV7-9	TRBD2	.	CASRRGRARLEQYF	TGTGCCAGTCGGCGCGGGAGGGCTCGGCTCGAGCAGTACTTC
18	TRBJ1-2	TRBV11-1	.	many	CASSPQPGQKGLIYGYTF	TGTGCCAGCAGCCCCCAACCGGGTCAGAAGGGTCTAATCTATGGCTACACCTTC
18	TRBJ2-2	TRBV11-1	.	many	CASRLSGLGGKNTGELFF	TGTGCCAGCCGCCTGTCGGGTCTCGGGGGCAAAAACACCGGGGAGCTGTTTTTT
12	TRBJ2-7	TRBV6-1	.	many	CASPGGPLEQYF	TGTGCCAGCCCCGGGGGGCCCCTCGAGCAGTACTTC
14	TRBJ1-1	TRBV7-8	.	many	CASSHLRAVVEAFF	TGTGCCAGCAGCCACCTGCGGGCAGTTGTTGAAGCTTTCTTT
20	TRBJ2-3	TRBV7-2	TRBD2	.	CASSLSGTRGGRIRTDTQYF	TGTGCCAGCAGCTTATCGGGGACTCGGGGCGGGAGGATCAGGACAGATACGCAGTATTTT
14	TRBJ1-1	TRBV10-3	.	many	CAISGGAPNTEAFF	TGTGCCATCAGTGGTGGGGCGCCGAACACTGAAGCTTTCTTT
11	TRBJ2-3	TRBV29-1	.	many	CSVSHTDTQYF	TGCAGCGTCTCTCACACAGATACGCAGTATTTT
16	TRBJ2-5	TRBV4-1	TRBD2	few	CASSQAAGALQETQYF	TGCGCCAGCAGCCAAGCGGCGGGAGCACTCCAAGAGACCCAGTACTTC
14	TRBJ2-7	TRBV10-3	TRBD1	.	CAISTRQGYYEQYF	TGTGCCATCAGTACCCGACAGGGCTACTACGAGCAGTACTTC
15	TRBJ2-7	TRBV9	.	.	CASSFQGLGDYEQYF	TGTGCCAGCAGCTTTCAGGGGTTAGGCGACTACGAGCAGTACTTC
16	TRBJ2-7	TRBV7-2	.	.	CASSSRRDSLGYEQYF	TGTGCCAGCAGCTCCCGCCGCGATTCCTTGGGCTACGAGCAGTACTTC
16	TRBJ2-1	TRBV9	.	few	CASSAPGLGSYNEQFF	TGTGCCAGCAGCGCCCCGGGGCTGGGGTCCTACAATGAGCAGTTCTTC
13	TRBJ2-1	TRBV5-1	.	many	CASSPLEGGEQFF	TGCGCCAGCAGCCCACTCGAAGGGGGTGAGCAGTTCTTC
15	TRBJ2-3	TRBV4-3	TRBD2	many	CASSPGLAGLDTQYF	TGCGCCAGCAGCCCCGGACTAGCGGGGTTGGATACGCAGTATTTT
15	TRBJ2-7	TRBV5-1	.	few	CASSLAEDLSYEQYF	TGCGCCAGCAGCTTGGCCGAAGACCTCTCCTACGAGCAGTACTTC
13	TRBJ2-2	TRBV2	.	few	CASSAQGHGELFF	TGTGCCAGCAGTGCGCAGGGGCATGGGGAGCTGTTTTTT
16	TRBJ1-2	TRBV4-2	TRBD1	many	CASSQPGQESIYGYTF	TGTGCCAGCAGCCAGCCGGGACAGGAGTCAATCTATGGCTACACCTTC
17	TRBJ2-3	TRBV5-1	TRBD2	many	CASSPTGTSGSTDTQYF	TGCGCCAGCAGCCCAACCGGGACTAGCGGTAGCACAGATACGCAGTATTTT